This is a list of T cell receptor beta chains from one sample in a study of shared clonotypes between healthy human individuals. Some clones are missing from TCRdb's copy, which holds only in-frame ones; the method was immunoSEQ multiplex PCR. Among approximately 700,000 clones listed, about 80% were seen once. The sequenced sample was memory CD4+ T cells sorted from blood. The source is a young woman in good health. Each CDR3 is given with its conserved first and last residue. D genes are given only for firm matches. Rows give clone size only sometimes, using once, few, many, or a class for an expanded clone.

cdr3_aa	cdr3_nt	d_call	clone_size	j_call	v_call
CAWSKKGNQPQHF	TGTGCCTGGAGTAAGAAGGGCAATCAGCCCCAGCATTTT	NA	NA	TRBJ1-5	TRBV30
CASSLDGNEQFF	TGCGCCAGCAGCTTGGACGGCAATGAGCAGTTCTTC	NA	NA	TRBJ2-1	TRBV5-1
CAISRGGTEAFF	TGTGCCATCAGTCGGGGAGGCACTGAAGCTTTCTTT	NA	NA	TRBJ1-1	TRBV10-3
CASSLETYQPQHF	TGTGCCAGCAGCTTAGAGACTTATCAGCCCCAGCATTTT	NA	few	TRBJ1-5	TRBV7-9
CASSAGYLDRPNEKLFF	TGTGCCAGCAGCGCCGGATACTTGGACAGACCGAATGAAAAACTGTTTTTT	NA	NA	TRBJ1-4	TRBV9
CASSIAGRLTGELFF	TGTGCCAGTAGTATAGCCGGGAGGCTGACCGGGGAGCTGTTTTTT	TRBD2	NA	TRBJ2-2	TRBV19
CASSEGANQPQHF	TGTGCCAGCAGTGAAGGGGCGAATCAGCCCCAGCATTTT	NA	NA	TRBJ1-5	TRBV2
CASTRGQPISYEQYF	TGTGCCAGCACCCGGGGACAGCCGATCTCCTACGAGCAGTACTTC	TRBD1	NA	TRBJ2-7	TRBV2
CASSEGQINTEAFF	TGCGCCAGCAGTGAAGGACAGATAAACACTGAAGCTTTCTTT	NA	NA	TRBJ1-1	TRBV10-1
CASSFWGSPFF	TGTGCCAGCAGTTTCTGGGGCTCCCCGTTCTTC	NA	NA	TRBJ2-1	TRBV28
CASSVERGFLNTEAFF	TGTGCCAGCAGCGTAGAGAGAGGGTTTCTGAACACTGAAGCTTTCTTT	NA	NA	TRBJ1-1	TRBV9
CASSLASTGTHEQYF	TGTGCCAGCAGCTTGGCGTCAACGGGAACGCACGAGCAGTACTTC	NA	NA	TRBJ2-7	TRBV5-4
CASSQGMAGTAGNTIYF	TGCGCCAGCAGCCAAGGTATGGCAGGGACGGCTGGAAACACCATATATTTT	NA	once	TRBJ1-3	TRBV4-1
CASSYWVDSNEQFF	TGTGCCAGCAGTTACTGGGTCGACTCCAATGAGCAGTTCTTC	NA	many	TRBJ2-1	TRBV27
CASSLGGGYGYTF	TGTGCCAGCAGCTTAGGAGGGGGCTATGGCTACACCTTC	NA	few	TRBJ1-2	TRBV7-9
CASSRSSGSHTQYF	TGTGCCAGCAGCCGGTCGTCGGGTTCCCATACGCAGTATTTT	NA	NA	TRBJ2-3	TRBV14
CASSVALGGAQETQYF	TGTGCCAGCAGCGTAGCTTTAGGGGGGGCACAAGAGACCCAGTACTTC	NA	NA	TRBJ2-5	TRBV9
CASRRRPDSHEQYF	TGTGCCAGCAGGCGGCGGCCCGACAGTCACGAGCAGTACTTC	NA	NA	TRBJ2-7	TRBV28
CASSFGTSGRFHNEQFF	TGTGCCAGCAGCTTTGGGACTAGCGGGAGGTTCCACAATGAGCAGTTCTTC	TRBD2	few	TRBJ2-1	TRBV5-4
CASTSGGWNTEAFF	TGTGCCAGCACCTCAGGGGGGTGGAACACTGAAGCTTTCTTT	TRBD1	few	TRBJ1-1	TRBV28
CASTPSRVSGANVLTF	TGTGCCAGCACCCCTTCCAGGGTCTCTGGGGCCAACGTCCTGACTTTC	NA	NA	TRBJ2-6	TRBV6-6